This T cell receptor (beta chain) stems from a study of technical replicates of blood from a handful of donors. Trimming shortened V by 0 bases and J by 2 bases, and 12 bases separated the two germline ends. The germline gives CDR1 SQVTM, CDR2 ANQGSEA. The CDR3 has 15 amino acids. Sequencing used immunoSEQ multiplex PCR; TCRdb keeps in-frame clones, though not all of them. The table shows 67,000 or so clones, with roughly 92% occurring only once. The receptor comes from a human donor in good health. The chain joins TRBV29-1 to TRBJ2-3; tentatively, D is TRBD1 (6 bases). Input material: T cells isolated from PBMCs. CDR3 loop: CSVEDTGHITDTQYF. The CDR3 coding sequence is TGCAGCGTTGAAGATACGGGACACATCACAGATACGCAGTATTTT.